One sample yielded the 29 T cell receptor beta chains listed below, sequenced in a study of T cells in women clearing cervical HPV infection. Produced via immunoSEQ multiplex PCR; TCRdb's table is partial and in-frame only. Its table records under 40,000 clones. Sequencing input: blood buffy coat. Receptors were obtained from a woman aged 18-69 years with a cervical HPV16 infection that either progressed to CIN3+ or cleared (not recorded which).

Of note for this clone: The sequenced fragment ends 3 residues before the CDR3 boundary, so the rest is inferred from the germline J gene. V and J are TRBV19 and TRBJ2-4, with 7 bases that match TRBD2. CDR1 and CDR2 (germline): LNHDA, SQIVND (reference sequence). The ends lost 5 bases at V and 0 bases at J; junction bases unmatched: 13. This CDR3 has 18 amino acids. CDR3 sequence reads: CASSEGASGFPAKNIQYF. The sequenced CDR3 bases are TGTGCCAGTAGTGAAGGGGCTAGCGGTTTTCCAGCCAAAAACATT.

With respect to this clone: The sequence runs out 3 residues before the end of the CDR3; the remainder is reconstructed from the germline J gene. The V and J genes are TRBV29-1 and TRBJ1-1, with 7 bases matching TRBD1. J gave up 4 bases and V 5 bases, and 10 bases lay outside the gene matches. This CDR3 is 14 amino acids long. The germline CDR1 and CDR2 sequences are SQVTM and ANQGSEA. The CDR3 loop reads CSVSPGQLSTEAFF. The sequenced part of the CDR3 DNA is TGCAGCGTTTCCCCGGGACAGCTTTCCACTGAA.

Worth noting for this clone: From the germline J gene comes the end of the CDR3, since the read stops 3 residues before it. The chain combines TRBV11-3 with TRBJ1-1; the D gene is possibly TRBD1 (6 bases). Germline CDR1 is SGHNT and CDR2 is YENEEA. Trimming removed 6 bases at V and 2 bases at J, with 13 bases between. This CDR3 region has 14 residues. The CDR3 loop is CASSQGGDNTEAFF. Partial CDR3 DNA: TGTGCCAGCAGTCAAGGGGGGGACAACACTGAA.

Worth noting for this clone: Read data end 3 residues before the CDR3 end; the end is taken from the germline J gene. J is TRBJ2-3 and V is TRBV19; 7 nucleotides line up with TRBD1. The CDR3 sequence is 16 residues long. Looked up from germline, CDR1 is LNHDA and CDR2 is SQIVND (reference sequence). The CDR3 spells CASSIKTGTSYQPQYF. The DNA read from the CDR3 is TGTGCCAGTAGTATAAAGACAGGGACGTCGTATCAGCCG.

For this clone: The CDR3 end is not reached by the read, which stops 3 residues before it; the germline J gene fills it in. V gene TRBV25-1 combines with J gene TRBJ2-7; D ambiguous. The CDR3 contains 12 residues. The V end was cut by 0 bases, the J end by 3 bases, with 3 bases between. Germline CDR1 is MGHDK and CDR2 is SYGVNS. The CDR3 bases that were read are TGTGCCAGCAGTGAATATAGCTACGAG. Its translation: CASSEYSYE. The CDR3 in its entirety is CASSEYSYEQYF.

Regarding this clone: The CDR3 is cut off 3 residues early in the read; its end comes from the germline J gene. This rearrangement joins TRBV7-9 to TRBJ1-5; 8 bases map to TRBD1. CDR1 is SEHNR, CDR2 FQNEAQ, per germline (reference sequence). CDR3 size: 15 residues. Losses at the gene ends were 5 bases for V and 6 bases for J; bases not matched to a gene: 9. The CDR3 reads CASSLGGQGGQPQHF. CDR3 DNA, as far as it was read: TGTGCCAGCAGCCTGGGCGGACAGGGAGGTCAGCCC.

Note on this clone: The CDR3 end is not reached by the read, which stops 3 residues before it; the germline J gene fills it in. This chain links TRBV20-1 with TRBJ2-3, with a tentative D call TRBD2 (5 bases). CDR3 length: 13 amino acids. Germline values: CDR1 DFQATT, CDR2 SNEGSKA (reference sequence). The sequenced part of the CDR3 DNA is TGCAGTGCTAGTAAGGGTGAGGGCCAGCCG. Encoded protein: CSASKGEGQP. The full-length CDR3 reads as CSASKGEGQPQYF.

As regards this clone: The CDR3 end is not reached by the read, which stops 3 residues before it; the germline J gene fills it in. Other DNA variants within this sample encode the same CDR3. This sequence joins TRBV6-2 or TRBV6-3 and TRBJ1-3; no clear D. There are 13 residues in the CDR3. Germline V gene sequence: CDR1 MNHEY, CDR2 SVGEGT. The V end lost 3 bases, the J end lost 3 bases, and 6 bases lay between the germline ends. The CDR3 loop is CASSYAGGNTIYF. CDR3 DNA (partial): TGTGCCAGCAGTTATGCAGGTGGAAACACC.

As regards this clone: The read falls 3 residues short of the CDR3 end, and the missing part is taken from the germline J gene. V is TRBV19 and J is TRBJ2-1; the match to TRBD1 covers 9 bases. V lost 6 bases to trimming and J lost 7 bases; unmatched junction nucleotides: 7. The CDR3 is 14 amino acids. Germline assignment: CDR1 LNHDA and CDR2 SQIVND (reference sequence). The part of the CDR3 DNA that was read is TGTGCCAGTAGCCGGGACAGGGTGATTAATGAG. It is translated as CASSRDRVINE. The entire CDR3 protein is CASSRDRVINEQFF.

CDR3 loop: CASSAGSSYNEQFF. The CDR3 bases that were read are TGTGCCAGCAGCGCGGGGAGCTCCTACAATGAG. The gene calls are TRBV5-4 and TRBJ2-1, with D possibly being TRBD2 (6 bases). The CDR3 goes on 3 residues after the read ends, and that part is filled in from the germline J gene. Germline loops: CDR1 SGHNT, CDR2 YYREEE (reference sequence). The CDR3 loop spans 14 amino acids. Between the trimmed V and J ends, which lost 4 bases and 0 bases, there was a span of 8 bases.

As to this clone: Read sequence stops 3 residues before the CDR3 end, and the germline J gene provides the missing end. The chain joins TRBV19 to TRBJ2-4; 8 bases line up with TRBD1. The CDR3 is 13 residues long. The germline CDR1 and CDR2 sequences are LNHDA and SQIVND (reference sequence). CDR3 in amino acids: CATSQGARDGQYF. The covered CDR3 bases are TGTGCCACCTCCCAGGGGGCAAGGGATGGT.

Regarding this clone: The read is 3 residues too short to cover the CDR3 end, so that end is filled in from the germline J gene. This chain links TRBV19 with TRBJ2-4; D remains ambiguous. Germline values: CDR1 LNHDA, CDR2 SQIVND (reference sequence). The CDR3 totals 14 residues. CDR3 sequence: CASSIRKGSGGQYF. Partial CDR3 DNA: TGTGCCAGTAGTATTCGTAAAGGGTCCGGTGGT.

On this clone: The read terminates 3 residues before the CDR3 end, so the remaining end is supplied by the germline J gene. The V call is TRBV7-9, the J call TRBJ2-5, with a weak D call TRBD2 (6 bases). In germline, CDR1 is SEHNR, CDR2 FQNEAQ (reference sequence). CDR3 length: 14 amino acids. Trimming left V 3 bases short and J 5 bases short, with 13 bases between. The CDR3 bases that were read are TGTGCCAGCAGCTTTTCGGCGGGAAAGGAGACC. Protein: CASSFSAGKET. The CDR3 as a whole reads CASSFSAGKETQYF.

A word on this clone: The read ends 3 residues shy of where the CDR3 ends; the end is completed using the germline J gene. J is TRBJ1-2 and V is TRBV7-6; D is possibly TRBD1 (5 bases). Between the trimmed V and J ends, which lost 5 bases and 4 bases, there was a span of 11 bases. In germline, CDR1 is SGHVS, CDR2 FNYEAQ. This CDR3 comprises 13 residues. The CDR3 loop is CASSLGHPYGYTF. CDR3 DNA, as far as it was read: TGTGCCAGCAGCCTCGGACATCCCTATGGC.

As concerns this clone: From the germline J gene comes the end of the CDR3, since the read stops 3 residues before it. The chain couples TRBV7-6 to TRBJ2-4; a possible D gene is TRBD2 (7 bases). This CDR3 has 12 amino acids. Germline CDR1 and CDR2: SGHVS and FNYEAQ. This chain's CDR3 is CASSSGDYGQYF. The sequenced CDR3 bases are TGTGCCAGCAGCTCAGGGGACTATGGT.

Note on this clone: The read finishes 3 residues shy of the CDR3 end, and the germline J gene is used to complete it. The genes are TRBV19 and TRBJ1-2; 7 nucleotides align to TRBD1. CDR1 LNHDA and CDR2 SQIVND come from the germline V gene (reference sequence). This CDR3 spans 13 amino acids. CDR3: CASRGGGRETYTF. CDR3 DNA (partial): TGTGCCAGTAGAGGAGGGGGCCGGGAGACC.

A remark on this clone: Read sequence stops 3 residues before the CDR3 end, and the germline J gene provides the missing end. Other DNA variants within this sample encode the same CDR3. V and J are TRBV5-1 and TRBJ1-3; perhaps TRBD1 as D (6 bases). This CDR3 has 16 amino acids. Trimming took 4 bases from V and 0 from J, leaving 14 bases between them. From germline, CDR1 is SGHRS and CDR2 YFSETQ. Here the CDR3 reads CASSPDSQSSGNTIYF. The CDR3 DNA, read in part, is TGCGCCAGCAGCCCGGACAGTCAGAGCTCTGGAAACACC.

Note on this clone: The read is 3 residues too short to cover the CDR3 end, so that end is filled in from the germline J gene. J is TRBJ2-5 and V is TRBV2; D is ambiguous. V was cut by 7 bases and J by 2 bases, with 5 bases left in between. The CDR3 sequence is 11 residues long. The germline V gene encodes CDR1 SNHLY and CDR2 FYNNEI. CDR3 protein: CASIRQETQYF. The CDR3 bases that were read are TGTGCCAGCATTAGACAAGAGACC.

Note on this clone: The read comes to an end 3 residues before the CDR3 does, leaving the germline J gene to fill in the end. This sequence joins TRBV5-1 and TRBJ1-1; D is possibly TRBD1 (6 bases). Germline loops: CDR1 SGHRS, CDR2 YFSETQ. The CDR3 extends over 13 amino acids. V lost 3 bases, J lost 3 bases, and 9 bases lay in between. The CDR3 loop is CASSYRVDTEAFF. The sequenced part of the CDR3 DNA is TGCGCCAGCAGCTACAGGGTTGACACTGAA.

Worth noting for this clone: The sequenced fragment ends 3 residues before the CDR3 boundary, so the rest is inferred from the germline J gene. The V call is TRBV4-2, the J call TRBJ2-1; 10 positions match TRBD1. Germline CDR1 and CDR2: LGHNA and YNFKEQ. CDR3 length: 15 residues. J lost 5 bases, V lost 4 bases, and 5 bases had no gene match. The DNA read from the CDR3 is TGTGCCAGCAGCCTACCGGGACAGGGGAACAATGAG. This gives the protein CASSLPGQGNNE. The full CDR3 protein reads CASSLPGQGNNEQFF.

CDR3 DNA, as far as it was read: TGCAGTGCGAGACCGGCTAGCGGGAGCCAGGGTGAGACC. Protein: CSARPASGSQGET. The whole CDR3 protein reads CSARPASGSQGETQYF. This chain joins TRBV20-1 and TRBJ2-5; TRBD2 aligns across 10 bases. The read finishes 3 residues shy of the CDR3 end, and the germline J gene is used to complete it. Germline V gene lookup returns CDR1 DFQATT and CDR2 SNEGSKA (reference sequence). Trimming at V came to 6 bases and at J to 5 bases, leaving 15 bases not matched to a gene. The CDR3 covers 16 residues.

About this clone itself: The read finishes 3 residues shy of the CDR3 end, and the germline J gene is used to complete it. The genes are TRBV11-2 and TRBJ2-1, with no clear D. The germline V and J ends were trimmed by 4 bases and 1 base, with 8 bases remaining between them. CDR1 and CDR2 from the germline V gene are SGHAT and FQNNGV. This CDR3 region has 14 residues. Partial CDR3 DNA: TGTGCCAGCAGCTCCAGTTTTTCCTACAATGAG. Translation gives CASSSSFSYNE. The full CDR3 sequence reads CASSSSFSYNEQFF.

About this clone itself: With the read ending 3 residues before the CDR3 end, the germline J gene is used to fill in that end. This chain joins TRBV7-3 and TRBJ2-1, with TRBD2 matching 10 bases. J gave up 3 bases and V 5 bases, and 10 bases lay outside the gene matches. The germline V gene has CDR1 SGHTA and CDR2 FQGTGA. The CDR3 has 17 residues. The sequenced CDR3 bases are TGTGCCAGCAGCCGGGAGGCTAGCGGGAGCATCTACAATGAG. Translated, it gives CASSREASGSIYNE. The complete CDR3 reads CASSREASGSIYNEQFF.

In regard to this clone: The missing CDR3 end, 3 residues past where the read stops, is filled in from the germline J gene. This chain links TRBV19 with TRBJ1-1, with D unresolved. There are 12 residues in the CDR3. CDR1 and CDR2 from the germline V gene are LNHDA and SQIVND (reference sequence). The chain's CDR3 is CASSPRSEKAFF. The covered CDR3 bases are TGTGCCAGTAGTCCCAGGAGTGAAAAA.

Turning to this clone: The CDR3 is cut off 3 residues early in the read; its end comes from the germline J gene. J is TRBJ1-6 and V is TRBV20-1; a weak D match, TRBD1 (6 bases). This CDR3 is built from 12 residues. CDR1 DFQATT and CDR2 SNEGSKA come from the germline V gene (reference sequence). The CDR3 DNA, read in part, is TGCAGTGTAAACAGGGATCGATTCCCC. Protein sequence: CSVNRDRFP. The whole CDR3 reads CSVNRDRFPLHF.

For this clone: The read terminates 3 residues ahead of where the CDR3 ends, so the germline J gene completes it. This sequence joins TRBV7-7 and TRBJ2-3; 10 bases are shared with TRBD2. Germline CDR1 and CDR2: SSHAT and FNYEAQ (reference sequence). The CDR3 spans 14 residues. The CDR3 spells CASSGLAGEETQYF. The sequenced part of the CDR3 DNA is TGTGCCAGCAGCGGGCTAGCGGGAGAGGAGACG.

As for this clone: The read ends 3 residues before the CDR3 terminus; that terminus is restored from the germline J gene. The V call is TRBV5-1, the J call TRBJ1-1; 7 bases line up with TRBD1. This CDR3 is built from 14 residues. Germline V gene sequence: CDR1 SGHRS, CDR2 YFSETQ. The J segment lost 2 bases and the V segment lost 6 bases, leaving 7 bases of the junction unmatched. This CDR3 is CASTVQGTNTEAFF. The CDR3 DNA, read in part, is TGCGCCAGCACGGTACAGGGGACTAACACTGAA.

For this clone: From the germline J gene comes the end of the CDR3, since the read stops 3 residues before it. V gene TRBV7-6 combines with J gene TRBJ1-4; the D is unclear. The CDR3 extends over 12 amino acids. The V gene lost 5 bases and the J gene lost 8 bases, with 9 bases spanning the gap. CDR1 and CDR2 from the germline V gene are SGHVS and FNYEAQ. The CDR3 sequence is CASSPRGEKLFF. CDR3 bases read: TGTGCCAGCAGCCCGAGAGGGGAAAAA.

Of note for this clone: Read coverage stops 3 residues before the CDR3 terminus; the germline J gene supplies the remainder. V is TRBV5-1 and J is TRBJ2-3; D is unclear. CDR3 length: 13 residues. V lost 4 bases, J lost 6 bases, and 12 bases lay in between. Germline-derived CDR1 and CDR2 are SGHRS and YFSETQ. The sequenced part of the CDR3 DNA is TGCGCCAGCAGCGAGACACCGCCGGATACG. As protein: CASSETPPDT. The CDR3 in its entirety is CASSETPPDTQYF.